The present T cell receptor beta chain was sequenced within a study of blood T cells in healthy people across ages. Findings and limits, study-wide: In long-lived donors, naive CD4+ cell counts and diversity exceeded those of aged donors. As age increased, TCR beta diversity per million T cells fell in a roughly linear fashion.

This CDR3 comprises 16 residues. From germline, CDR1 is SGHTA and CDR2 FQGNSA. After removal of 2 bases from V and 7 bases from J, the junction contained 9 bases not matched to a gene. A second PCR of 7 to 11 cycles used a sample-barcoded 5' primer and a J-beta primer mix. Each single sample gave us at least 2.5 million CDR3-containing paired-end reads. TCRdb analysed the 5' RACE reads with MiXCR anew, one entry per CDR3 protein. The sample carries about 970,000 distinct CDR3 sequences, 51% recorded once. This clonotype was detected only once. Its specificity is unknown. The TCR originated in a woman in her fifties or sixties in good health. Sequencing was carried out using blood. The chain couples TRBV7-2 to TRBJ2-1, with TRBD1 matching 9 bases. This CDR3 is CASSLFPGQGANEQFF. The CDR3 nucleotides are TGTGCCAGCAGCTTATTCCCGGGACAGGGTGCGAATGAGCAGTTCTTC.